The entry below gives a single T cell receptor beta chain sequence along with its context. The donors had carbamazepine-induced Stevens-Johnson syndrome or toxic epidermal necrolysis. This sample was included in a study of T cells in severe cutaneous drug reactions. Libraries were made by iRepertoire multiplex PCR with TCR subtype-specific primers for bulk and single-cell sequencing. Reprocessing the multiplex PCR reads, TCRdb reports a single entry for every CDR3 protein and omits DNA. The sample table sets out roughly 5,400 distinct CDR3 sequences. The CDR3 is 15 amino acids. Germline CDR1 SGHRS, CDR2 YFSETQ.

This chain joins TRBV5-1 and TRBJ2-3. Input material: PBMCs. This TCR derives from a human donor with a severe cutaneous adverse drug reaction. The CDR3 loop reads CASSSQLSDTDTQYF.